A selection of T cell receptor beta chains follows, all from one sample in a study of molecular identifiers for immune sequencing clone quantification. TCRdb called the PCR reads again in MiXCR, with one record for every CDR3 protein. The sample includes around 320,000 distinct CDR3 sequences, roughly a quarter of them seen just once. Sequencing used naive CD8+ T cells from blood, with Jurkat cell RNA spiked in. The source is a human donor in good health. Some libraries in this study had Jurkat cell RNA spiked in. CDR3s include the opening cysteine and the closing phenylalanine or tryptophan. Fields, in order: V gene, clone size, J gene, D gene, CDR3 DNA, CDR3 protein. D genes are given only for firm matches. Not every row has a clone size; where given, it reads once, few, many or a size class.

v_call: TRBV2; clone_size: few; j_call: TRBJ2-4; d_call: .; cdr3_nt: TGTGCCAGCAGTGAAGCCTTAGCCAAAAACATTCAGTACTTC; cdr3_aa: CASSEALAKNIQYF
v_call: TRBV4-2; clone_size: few; j_call: TRBJ1-2; d_call: TRBD1; cdr3_nt: TGTGCCAGCAGCCACGAAGGACAGGGTAATGGCTACACCTTC; cdr3_aa: CASSHEGQGNGYTF
v_call: TRBV12-3/TRBV12-4; clone_size: .; j_call: TRBJ1-5; d_call: .; cdr3_nt: TGTGCCAGCAGTTCCCTCTCTTTGGGCAATCAGCCCCAGCATTTT; cdr3_aa: CASSSLSLGNQPQHF
v_call: TRBV28; clone_size: many; j_call: TRBJ1-5; d_call: .; cdr3_nt: TGTGCCAGCAGTTTTAGAGGGCAGGGACAGCCCCAGCATTTT; cdr3_aa: CASSFRGQGQPQHF
v_call: TRBV4-3; clone_size: many; j_call: TRBJ2-7; d_call: .; cdr3_nt: TGCGCCAGCAGCCATGGCCTTGGGACCTACGAGCAGTACTTC; cdr3_aa: CASSHGLGTYEQYF
v_call: TRBV7-9; clone_size: many; j_call: TRBJ2-3; d_call: TRBD1; cdr3_nt: TGTGCCAGCAGCCATTTCGGACAGGGCCCAGATACGCAGTATTTT; cdr3_aa: CASSHFGQGPDTQYF
v_call: TRBV6-2/TRBV6-3; clone_size: many; j_call: TRBJ1-5; d_call: .; cdr3_nt: TGTGCCAGCAGTTGGCCATCCAGGGGAAGCAATCAGCCCCAGCATTTT; cdr3_aa: CASSWPSRGSNQPQHF
v_call: TRBV5-6; clone_size: .; j_call: TRBJ1-1; d_call: .; cdr3_nt: TGTGCCAGCAGCTTGACGCCAGGGCCTAACTGGGACACTGAAGCTTTCTTT; cdr3_aa: CASSLTPGPNWDTEAFF
v_call: TRBV7-2; clone_size: .; j_call: TRBJ1-2; d_call: .; cdr3_nt: TGTGCCAGCAGCTCCCTCCCTAACTATGGCTACACCTTC; cdr3_aa: CASSSLPNYGYTF
v_call: TRBV9; clone_size: .; j_call: TRBJ2-1; d_call: .; cdr3_nt: TGTGCCAGCAGCGTAGAATACGAGGGATATTTGAATGAGCAGTTCTTC; cdr3_aa: CASSVEYEGYLNEQFF
v_call: TRBV5-6; clone_size: many; j_call: TRBJ2-2; d_call: .; cdr3_nt: TGTGCCAGCAGCTTGGAGTCTAGCGCGAGCGGGGAGCTGTTTTTT; cdr3_aa: CASSLESSASGELFF
v_call: TRBV5-1; clone_size: few; j_call: TRBJ1-4; d_call: .; cdr3_nt: TGCGCCAGCAGCTTGGCGTTGGGGACGGAGGGACTGTTTTTT; cdr3_aa: CASSLALGTEGLFF
v_call: TRBV2; clone_size: .; j_call: TRBJ2-2; d_call: TRBD2; cdr3_nt: TGTGCCAGCAGTGAGTTTTCTAGCGGGTGGACCGGGGAGCTGTTTTTT; cdr3_aa: CASSEFSSGWTGELFF
v_call: TRBV11-2; clone_size: few; j_call: TRBJ1-1; d_call: .; cdr3_nt: TGTGCCAGCAGCTTAGAAACAGTCATGAACACTGAAGCTTTCTTT; cdr3_aa: CASSLETVMNTEAFF
v_call: TRBV7-9; clone_size: few; j_call: TRBJ2-1; d_call: .; cdr3_nt: TGTGCCAGCAGCCATACAGGGGAGGGCAATGAGCAGTTCTTC; cdr3_aa: CASSHTGEGNEQFF
v_call: TRBV14; clone_size: .; j_call: TRBJ2-1; d_call: .; cdr3_nt: TGTGCCAGCAGCCAGTCAGGGGATCATGAGCAGTTCTTC; cdr3_aa: CASSQSGDHEQFF
v_call: TRBV20-1; clone_size: .; j_call: TRBJ2-3; d_call: TRBD2; cdr3_nt: TGCAGTGCTAGAGAAGGACTAGCGGGGGGACGGCCAATCACAGATACGCAGTATTTT; cdr3_aa: CSAREGLAGGRPITDTQYF
v_call: TRBV6-2/TRBV6-3; clone_size: .; j_call: TRBJ1-5; d_call: .; cdr3_nt: TGTGCCGGCAGCCAGCCGTCTGGGGGCGGACTCGTCTATAGCAATCAGCCCCAGCATTTT; cdr3_aa: CAGSQPSGGGLVYSNQPQHF
v_call: TRBV7-9; clone_size: many; j_call: TRBJ2-5; d_call: .; cdr3_nt: TGTGCCAGCAGCCCCACGGGGGAAGAGACCCAGTACTTC; cdr3_aa: CASSPTGEETQYF
v_call: TRBV4-1; clone_size: few; j_call: TRBJ2-1; d_call: TRBD1; cdr3_nt: TGCGCCAGCAGCCAGGGACAGGCTGACTACAATGAGCAGTTCTTC; cdr3_aa: CASSQGQADYNEQFF
v_call: TRBV12-3/TRBV12-4; clone_size: .; j_call: TRBJ1-4; d_call: .; cdr3_nt: TGTGCCAGCAGTTTAGGACCAAAACTGTTTTTT; cdr3_aa: CASSLGPKLFF
v_call: TRBV5-6; clone_size: many; j_call: TRBJ2-3; d_call: TRBD1; cdr3_nt: TGTGCCAGCAGCCCCGGACAGGGGTCAGATACGCAGTATTTT; cdr3_aa: CASSPGQGSDTQYF
v_call: TRBV12-3/TRBV12-4; clone_size: .; j_call: TRBJ2-5; d_call: TRBD2; cdr3_nt: TGTGCCGGCAGCACCTTCATAGCGGGGGAGCAAGAGACCCAGTACTTC; cdr3_aa: CAGSTFIAGEQETQYF
v_call: TRBV30; clone_size: .; j_call: TRBJ2-2; d_call: TRBD2; cdr3_nt: TGTGCCTGGAGTTCTGGACTAGCGACAGGAACCGGGGAGCTGTTTTTT; cdr3_aa: CAWSSGLATGTGELFF
v_call: TRBV6-2/TRBV6-3; clone_size: many; j_call: TRBJ2-7; d_call: .; cdr3_nt: TGTGCCAGCAGTTACGCCGCAGGGTGGAGGGAGCAGTACTTC; cdr3_aa: CASSYAAGWREQYF
v_call: TRBV28; clone_size: .; j_call: TRBJ1-5; d_call: .; cdr3_nt: TGTGCCAGCAGTTTAATAGGGTTATCTCAGCCCCAGCATTTT; cdr3_aa: CASSLIGLSQPQHF
v_call: TRBV28; clone_size: .; j_call: TRBJ2-2; d_call: .; cdr3_nt: TGTGCCAGCAGTCCAAGGACGGAGACGAACACCGGGGAGCTGTTTTTT; cdr3_aa: CASSPRTETNTGELFF
v_call: TRBV29-1; clone_size: many; j_call: TRBJ2-2; d_call: .; cdr3_nt: TGCAGCGCACTCAGGGCGGGAAACACCGGGGAGCTGTTTTTT; cdr3_aa: CSALRAGNTGELFF
v_call: TRBV2; clone_size: many; j_call: TRBJ2-7; d_call: TRBD2; cdr3_nt: TGTGCCAGCAGCACGACTAGCGGGGGCTCCCCCCTCTCCTACGAGCAGTACTTC; cdr3_aa: CASSTTSGGSPLSYEQYF
v_call: TRBV6-1; clone_size: many; j_call: TRBJ2-7; d_call: .; cdr3_nt: TGTGCCAGCAGTGAAAACGGTACCCCCTACGAGCAGTACTTC; cdr3_aa: CASSENGTPYEQYF
v_call: TRBV7-2; clone_size: many; j_call: TRBJ2-7; d_call: .; cdr3_nt: TGTGCCAGCAGCTTAGCGCCTGCAGGCTACGAGCAGTACTTC; cdr3_aa: CASSLAPAGYEQYF
v_call: TRBV28; clone_size: many; j_call: TRBJ1-5; d_call: .; cdr3_nt: TGTGCCAGCAGTACGCCTAACTGGGAGAATCAGCCCCAGCATTTT; cdr3_aa: CASSTPNWENQPQHF
v_call: TRBV7-9; clone_size: many; j_call: TRBJ1-5; d_call: .; cdr3_nt: TGTGCCAGCAGCCTAAGAGCTAGGCCTCCTGAGGATCAGCCCCAGCATTTT; cdr3_aa: CASSLRARPPEDQPQHF